The rows below give T cell receptor beta chains drawn from one sample of a study of cytomegalovirus exposure and HLA in healthy donors. The protocol was immunoSEQ multiplex PCR, while the TCRdb copy is restricted to in-frame clones and leaves out a portion. The table lists around 150,000 clones, 75% to 90% of them singletons. The specimen was PBMCs. The receptors shown here come from a woman under 30 in good health and CMV-seronegative. The CDR3 runs from the conserved cysteine through the conserved F or W. A D gene is named only where the DNA matches it firmly. Clone size, where shown, is once, few, many, or a class for clones that have expanded.

clone_size: -; d_call: TRBD1; j_call: TRBJ2-5; v_call: TRBV28; cdr3_nt: TGTGCCACCCGGGACAGGGAGACCCAGTACTTC; cdr3_aa: CATRDRETQYF
clone_size: -; d_call: -; j_call: TRBJ1-6; v_call: TRBV6-1; cdr3_nt: TGTGCCAGCAGTGAAGAGGGTGTGAGGGCACCCCTCCACTTT; cdr3_aa: CASSEEGVRAPLHF
clone_size: -; d_call: -; j_call: TRBJ2-7; v_call: TRBV7-8; cdr3_nt: TGTGCCAGCAGCTTAGACGTAGCATCCTACGAGCAGTACTTC; cdr3_aa: CASSLDVASYEQYF
clone_size: -; d_call: TRBD2; j_call: TRBJ2-3; v_call: TRBV5-4; cdr3_nt: TGTGCCAGCAGCTTGGCGGGAGGGCATTTTACAGATACGCAGTATTTT; cdr3_aa: CASSLAGGHFTDTQYF
clone_size: -; d_call: TRBD1; j_call: TRBJ1-1; v_call: TRBV30; cdr3_nt: TGTGCCTGGAGCAGACAGGGAGGCACTGAAGCTTTCTTT; cdr3_aa: CAWSRQGGTEAFF
clone_size: -; d_call: TRBD1; j_call: TRBJ2-1; v_call: TRBV19; cdr3_nt: TGTGCCAGTAACCCGGGACAGTGGAATGAGCAGTTCTTC; cdr3_aa: CASNPGQWNEQFF
clone_size: -; d_call: TRBD1; j_call: TRBJ2-7; v_call: TRBV19; cdr3_nt: TGTGCCAGTAGTATAGGGGACAGAGCCTACGAGCAGTACTTC; cdr3_aa: CASSIGDRAYEQYF
clone_size: -; d_call: TRBD2; j_call: TRBJ2-1; v_call: TRBV5-1; cdr3_nt: TGCGCCAGCAGCTTGTGGACTAGTGGCAATGAGCAGTTCTTC; cdr3_aa: CASSLWTSGNEQFF
clone_size: -; d_call: TRBD1; j_call: TRBJ1-2; v_call: TRBV5-1; cdr3_nt: TGCGCCAGCAGCCGAGACAGGGCGTACGGCTACACCTTC; cdr3_aa: CASSRDRAYGYTF
clone_size: few; d_call: TRBD1; j_call: TRBJ1-5; v_call: TRBV6-1; cdr3_nt: TGTGCCAGCAGTGAAAGACAGGGAGGTCAGCCCCAGCATTTT; cdr3_aa: CASSERQGGQPQHF
clone_size: -; d_call: -; j_call: TRBJ2-2; v_call: TRBV27; cdr3_nt: TGTGCCAGCAAAATGGCGGGGACCGCGAACACCGGGGAGCTGTTTTTT; cdr3_aa: CASKMAGTANTGELFF